These 21 T cell receptor beta chains share one sample of origin, sequenced in a study of shared clonotypes between healthy human individuals. This table comes from immunoSEQ multiplex PCR, and its TCRdb copy is limited to in-frame clones, with some not included. The sample has over 2 million clones; approximately 90% are singletons. The sequencing input was naive CD4+ T cells from PBMCs. As for subset: CD45RA+ positively selected. The receptors shown here come from a man between 18 and 29 years old in good health. Some clones in this sample may be carry-over from other donors' samples.

The chain uses TRBV18 and TRBJ2-6, with D unresolved. Germline V CDR1 and CDR2: KGHSH, LQKENI. The CDR3 totals 16 residues. V was cut by 7 bases and J by 2 bases, with 15 bases left in between. Here the CDR3 DNA reads TGTGCCAGCTTGACCAGTTTAGGGACTGGGGCCAACGTCCTGACTTTC. It translates to CASLTSLGTGANVLTF.

The V call is TRBV6-5, the J call TRBJ1-4; D not certain. V lost 0 bases to trimming and J lost 7 bases, with 9 bases between them. Germline V gives CDR1 MNHEY, CDR2 SVGAGI. The CDR3 runs to 14 residues. CDR3 protein: CASSYSRSFEKLFF. The CDR3 DNA reads TGTGCCAGCAGTTACTCGCGAAGCTTTGAAAAACTGTTTTTT.

This clone has only one observation. The V call is TRBV21-1, the J call TRBJ1-1; TRBD1, the D gene given by the table, was not confirmed from the DNA. TRBV21-1 is a pseudogene. This CDR3 region has 14 residues. The CDR3 sequence is CASSEQGANTEAFF. The CDR3 DNA reads as TGTGCCAGCAGCGAACAGGGTGCGAACACTGAAGCTTTCTTT.

This clone was found a few times. The V and J genes are TRBV10-3 and TRBJ1-3, with a possible D match to TRBD1 (5 bases). Between the trimmed V and J ends, which lost 3 bases and 4 bases, there was a span of 10 bases. Per germline, CDR1 ENHRY and CDR2 SYGVKD. The length of the CDR3 is 14 residues. The CDR3 is CAISEVTAGNTIYF. CDR3 in DNA: TGTGCCATCAGTGAAGTGACAGCGGGAAACACCATATATTTT.

This chain joins TRBV5-4 and TRBJ2-5, with D possibly being TRBD1 or TRBD2 (6 bases each). Germline V gene lookup returns CDR1 SGHNT and CDR2 YYREEE (reference sequence). Between the trimmed V and J ends, which lost 4 bases and 1 base, there was a span of 11 bases. The CDR3 extends over 14 amino acids. In DNA, the CDR3 is TGTGCCAGCAGCAGGGGGACTTCCCAAGAGACCCAGTACTTC. Protein product: CASSRGTSQETQYF.

In this sample, this clone turned up once. The chain recombines TRBV5-1 with TRBJ2-7; D possibly corresponds to TRBD1 (6 bases). V was trimmed by 4 bases and J by 1 base, leaving 12 bases between them. The CDR3 is 14 amino acids. The germline V gene encodes CDR1 SGHRS and CDR2 YFSETQ. Here the CDR3 DNA reads TGCGCCAGCAGCCAGGGGACGCTTTCCTACGAGCAGTACTTC. It encodes CASSQGTLSYEQYF. Drawing the rest from reference TRBV5-1 and TRBJ2-7, the complete variable domain is KAGVTQTPRYLIKTRGQQVTLSCSPISGHRSVSWYQQTPGQGLQFLFEYFSETQRNKGNFPGRFSGRQFSNSRSEMNVSTLELGDSALYLCASSQGTLSYEQYFGPGTRLTVT.

The V gene is TRBV4-1, the J gene TRBJ2-1, with D hard to call. Trimming took off 0 bases at V and 8 bases at J, with 11 bases between the two ends. Germline-derived CDR1 and CDR2 are MGHRA and YSYEKL. This CDR3 has 14 residues. Here the CDR3 DNA reads TGCGCCAGCAGCCAAGATTGGCTATTCGATGAGCAGTTCTTC. Protein sequence: CASSQDWLFDEQFF.

V usage is TRBV7-6 and J usage is TRBJ2-2, with D perhaps being TRBD1 or TRBD2 (6 bases each). Per the germline V gene, CDR1 is SGHVS and CDR2 is FNYEAQ. The CDR3 is made up of 17 amino acids. The V gene lost 2 bases and the J gene lost 1 base, with 14 bases spanning the gap. CDR3 residues: CASSLRGAGLNTGELFF. For the CDR3, the DNA is TGTGCCAGCAGCTTAAGGGGGGCGGGCCTGAACACCGGGGAGCTGTTTTTT.

The CDR3 DNA reads TGTGCCACCAGCAGACCGGGACAGCCGAACTATGGCTACACCTTC. Encoded protein: CATSRPGQPNYGYTF. The chain joins TRBV15 to TRBJ1-2; TRBD1 matches at 7 bases. The CDR3 loop spans 15 amino acids. CDR1 is LNHNV, CDR2 YYDKDF, per germline (reference sequence). V was pared by 2 bases and J by 2 bases, with 5 bases of the junction left unmatched.

This clone was detected only a few times. V and J are TRBV7-9 and TRBJ1-2; D gene ambiguous. Germline-derived CDR1 and CDR2 are SEHNR and FQNEAQ (reference sequence). V was pared by 1 base and J by 8 bases, with 5 bases between. The CDR3 sequence is 11 residues long. This CDR3 is CASSLGWGYTF. The CDR3 DNA follows: TGTGCCAGCAGCTTAGGGTGGGGCTACACCTTC.

CDR3 bases: TGTGCCAGCAGCAAAGGGGCAGATACGCAGTATTTT. Encoded protein: CASSKGADTQYF. The chain is built from TRBV7-9 and TRBJ2-3; perhaps TRBD1 as D (5 bases). The CDR3 contains 12 residues. Germline V gives CDR1 SEHNR, CDR2 FQNEAQ (reference sequence). Trimming took off 5 bases at V and 4 bases at J, with 7 bases between the two ends. Complete variable domain (other parts from reference TRBV7-9 and TRBJ2-3): DTGVSQNPRHKITKRGQNVTFRCDPISEHNRLYWYRQTLGQGPEFLTYFQNEAQLEKSRLLSDRFSAERPKGSFSTLEIQRTEQGDSAMYLCASSKGADTQYFGPGTRLTVL.

Only a few counts were recorded for this clone. This rearrangement joins TRBV7-2 to TRBJ1-2; a weak D match, TRBD1 (5 bases). Germline-derived CDR1 and CDR2 are SGHTA and FQGNSA. The CDR3 loop spans 13 amino acids. The V end was cut by 0 bases, the J end by 7 bases, with 9 bases between. The CDR3 nucleotides read TGTGCCAGCAGCTTAGCTGGGGCTGGTGGCTACACCTTC. It specifies CASSLAGAGGYTF.

Here the CDR3 DNA reads TGTGCCAGTAGCAGCATACAGGGAGGAGGTCAGCCCCAGCATTTT. Amino acids: CASSSIQGGGQPQHF. The V gene is TRBV19, the J gene TRBJ1-5; D possibly corresponds to TRBD1 (6 bases). There are 15 residues in the CDR3. CDR1 is LNHDA, CDR2 SQIVND, per germline (reference sequence). V was cut by 6 bases and J by 6 bases, with 18 bases left in between.

The chain is built from TRBV7-9 and TRBJ1-2; D is ambiguous. The germline CDR1 and CDR2 sequences are SEHNR and FQNEAQ (reference sequence). This CDR3 is 12 amino acids long. V lost 5 bases, J lost 8 bases, and 12 bases lay in between. The CDR3 DNA is TGTGCCAGCAGCCCCACGGGAGGGGGCTACACCTTC. Its protein product is CASSPTGGGYTF.

Regarding this clone: Other nucleotide sequences in the sample specify the same CDR3. This chain uses TRBV27 with TRBJ2-1; 7 bases match TRBD2. Germline values: CDR1 MNHEY, CDR2 SMNVEV (reference sequence). This CDR3 region has 14 residues. V shed 5 bases, J shed 2 bases, and the junction held 3 bases outside the gene matches. For the CDR3, the DNA is TGTGCCAGCAGTCGGGGAGGGCCCTACAATGAGCAGTTCTTC. This codes for CASSRGGPYNEQFF.

The rearrangement joins TRBV5-1 to TRBJ2-1; 9 bases agree with TRBD1. The germline CDR1 and CDR2 sequences are SGHRS and YFSETQ. V was clipped by 10 bases and J by 6 bases; unmatched bases: 14. The CDR3 totals 15 residues. CDR3 sequence: CASTLQGQGSNEQFF. Here the CDR3 DNA reads TGCGCCTCCACGCTCCAGGGACAGGGATCCAATGAGCAGTTCTTC.

The chain recombines TRBV11-2 with TRBJ2-1; 10 bases are shared with TRBD2. This CDR3 region has 14 residues. Trimming cost V 5 bases and J 4 bases; bases outside gene matches: 2. Germline loops: CDR1 SGHAT, CDR2 FQNNGV. The CDR3 bases are TGTGCCAGCAGCCAACTAGCGGGGTACAATGAGCAGTTCTTC. It specifies CASSQLAGYNEQFF.

The chain uses TRBV18 and TRBJ2-7; TRBD2 agrees at 8 bases. CDR3 length equals 13 residues. Germline CDR1 reads KGHSH; CDR2 reads LQKENI. Unmatched junction bases numbered 3, after V lost 6 bases and J lost 2 bases. The CDR3 nucleotides read TGTGCCAGCTCCCCGGGACTAGCCTACGAGCAGTACTTC. It encodes CASSPGLAYEQYF.

This clone has a handful of counts. Other nucleotide sequences in the sample specify the same CDR3. This chain uses TRBV5-1 with TRBJ1-1; unclear D gene. V dropped 0 bases and J dropped 0 bases, with 6 bases sitting between them. Per germline, CDR1 SGHRS and CDR2 YFSETQ. CDR3 length: 14 residues. The CDR3, as DNA: TGCGCCAGCAGCTTGGAACGGGTGAACACTGAAGCTTTCTTT. It translates to CASSLERVNTEAFF.

The V gene is TRBV6-5, the J gene TRBJ2-1; either TRBD1 or TRBD2 may fit D (5 bases each). The V gene's germline CDR1 is MNHEY and CDR2 SVGAGI. The length of the CDR3 is 13 residues. V shed 5 bases and J shed 12 bases, with 17 bases lying between them. The CDR3 spells CASSQLIGTGQFF. The CDR3 nucleotides read TGTGCCAGCAGTCAACTTATCGGGACCGGGCAGTTCTTC.

V and J are TRBV18 and TRBJ1-1, with D tentatively TRBD1 (5 bases). Looked up from germline, CDR1 is KGHSH and CDR2 is LQKENI. Trimming stripped 6 bases from V and 1 base from J, with 9 bases between. There are 13 residues in the CDR3. The CDR3: CASSWGTNTEAFF. DNA of the CDR3: TGTGCCAGCTCTTGGGGGACGAACACTGAAGCTTTCTTT.